Listed below are T cell receptor beta chains from one sample, sequenced in a study of T cell responses to AZD1222 COVID-19 vaccine. The assay was immunoSEQ multiplex PCR, and TCRdb's table has in-frame clones only and misses some. The table has roughly 150,000 clones, around 93% seen once; the top ten hold 6.5% to 8%. Sequencing was performed on peripheral blood, taken 28 days after the second AZD1222 dose. These receptors were obtained from an adult who received the AZD1222 COVID-19 vaccine. Each CDR3 is given with its conserved first and last residue. D genes are given only for firm matches. Not all rows give a size; the values are once, few, many and, for expanded clones, a class.

size: once; D: NA; J: TRBJ1-3; V: TRBV12-3/TRBV12-4; DNA: TGTGCCAGCACCCTTGCGAACACCATATATTTT; CDR3: CASTLANTIYF
size: NA; D: TRBD1; J: TRBJ2-3; V: TRBV19; DNA: TGTGCCAGTTCAGACAGGGGACGCACAGATACGCAGTATTTT; CDR3: CASSDRGRTDTQYF
size: NA; D: TRBD1; J: TRBJ2-2; V: TRBV9; DNA: TGTGCCAGCAGCGCTAGGACAGGGGGCATCGGGGAGCTGTTTTTT; CDR3: CASSARTGGIGELFF
size: NA; D: TRBD1; J: TRBJ1-1; V: TRBV7-9; DNA: TGTGCCAGCAGCTTGGGACAGGGGATTCGCACTGAAGCTTTCTTT; CDR3: CASSLGQGIRTEAFF
size: NA; D: NA; J: TRBJ2-5; V: TRBV7-6; DNA: TGTGCCAGCAGCCCTACAGTGAGGCAGGGTGAAGAGACCCAGTACTTC; CDR3: CASSPTVRQGEETQYF
size: NA; D: NA; J: TRBJ2-3; V: TRBV14; DNA: TGTGCCAGCAGCCAAGTTAACACAGATACGCAGTATTTT; CDR3: CASSQVNTDTQYF
size: NA; D: NA; J: TRBJ1-2; V: TRBV7-9; DNA: TGTGCCAGCAGCTCCGGTACTAGCTATGGCTACACCTTC; CDR3: CASSSGTSYGYTF
size: NA; D: NA; J: TRBJ1-4; V: TRBV5-1; DNA: TGCGCCAGCAGCCAGGCAGCTAATGAAAAACTGTTTTTT; CDR3: CASSQAANEKLFF
size: NA; D: NA; J: TRBJ1-5; V: TRBV7-2; DNA: TGTGCCAGCAGCTTAGTGGGAGGGGGGGTCCAGCCCCAGCATTTT; CDR3: CASSLVGGGVQPQHF
size: NA; D: NA; J: TRBJ2-7; V: TRBV4-1; DNA: TGCGCCAGCAGCCAAGAACCGGCCCCCTACGAGCAGTACTTC; CDR3: CASSQEPAPYEQYF
size: once; D: NA; J: TRBJ1-1; V: TRBV11-2; DNA: TGTGCCAGCAGCTTACCGCCCTCGGACACTGAAGCTTTCTTT; CDR3: CASSLPPSDTEAFF
size: NA; D: NA; J: TRBJ2-1; V: TRBV7-2; DNA: TGTGCCAGCAGCTCACGCGAGGGGCATGAGCAGTTCTTC; CDR3: CASSSREGHEQFF
size: once; D: TRBD2; J: TRBJ2-1; V: TRBV25-1; DNA: TGTGCCAGCAGTGAGGCTAGCGGGGGTAACAATGAGCAGTTCTTC; CDR3: CASSEASGGNNEQFF
size: NA; D: TRBD1; J: TRBJ1-6; V: TRBV4-1; DNA: TGCGCCGAGCACAACCCGACAGGGAGGTATTCACCCCTCCACTTT; CDR3: CAEHNPTGRYSPLHF
size: once; D: NA; J: TRBJ1-2; V: TRBV2; DNA: TGTGCCAGAGAAGGGGTCCCCATTGGCTACACCTTC; CDR3: CAREGVPIGYTF
size: once; D: NA; J: TRBJ2-5; V: TRBV30; DNA: TGTGCCTGGAGTGTAATCCTGGAGGAGACCCAGTACTTC; CDR3: CAWSVILEETQYF
size: NA; D: NA; J: TRBJ1-5; V: TRBV2; DNA: TGTGCCAGCAGTCGCCGCAATCAGCCCCAGCATTTT; CDR3: CASSRRNQPQHF
size: NA; D: NA; J: TRBJ1-3; V: TRBV19; DNA: TGTGCCAGTACCCGGGGGTCTGGAAACACCATATATTTT; CDR3: CASTRGSGNTIYF
size: NA; D: NA; J: TRBJ1-2; V: TRBV11-3; DNA: TGTGCCAGCAGCTTAAACAGGGCCGATGGCTACACCTTC; CDR3: CASSLNRADGYTF
size: NA; D: NA; J: TRBJ1-1; V: TRBV11-1; DNA: TGTGCCAGCAGATTGGACGGAGACATGAACACTGAAGCTTTCTTT; CDR3: CASRLDGDMNTEAFF
size: NA; D: TRBD1; J: TRBJ1-1; V: TRBV12-3/TRBV12-4; DNA: TGTGCCAGCAACAGGGGTCCCGTTGAAGCTTTCTTT; CDR3: CASNRGPVEAFF
size: NA; D: NA; J: TRBJ1-1; V: TRBV3-1/TRBV3-2; DNA: TGTGCCAGCAGCCAAGACGTACAGGGAGAAGCTTTCTTT; CDR3: CASSQDVQGEAFF
size: NA; D: NA; J: TRBJ2-7; V: TRBV14; DNA: TGTGCCAGCAGCGAAGACCCTCCTAGTACCTACGAGCAGTACTTC; CDR3: CASSEDPPSTYEQYF
size: NA; D: TRBD1; J: TRBJ2-1; V: TRBV7-9; DNA: TGTGCCAGCAGCTATCCGGGACAGGGGGCTAACAATGAGCAGTTCTTC; CDR3: CASSYPGQGANNEQFF
size: NA; D: NA; J: TRBJ2-2; V: TRBV28; DNA: TGTGCCAGCAGTTCTGACGGGGAGCTGTTTTTT; CDR3: CASSSDGELFF
size: NA; D: NA; J: TRBJ2-7; V: TRBV5-6; DNA: TGTGCCAGCAGCTTGTTGGAGACCCCCGTATGGGAGCAGTACTTC; CDR3: CASSLLETPVWEQYF
size: once; D: TRBD1; J: TRBJ1-6; V: TRBV6-2/TRBV6-3; DNA: TGTGCCAGCAGTTACGGGGACAGGAGCTCCTATAATTCACCCCTCCACTTT; CDR3: CASSYGDRSSYNSPLHF
size: once; D: NA; J: TRBJ2-1; V: TRBV7-9; DNA: TGTGCCAGCCCAAAACCCGCGGGGCCCAGGGAGCAGTTCTTC; CDR3: CASPKPAGPREQFF
size: NA; D: NA; J: TRBJ2-7; V: TRBV11-2; DNA: TGTGCCAGCAGCTTATGGGCCCCCTACGAGCAGTACTTC; CDR3: CASSLWAPYEQYF